This TCR beta chain was retrieved from a study of response to subunit inactivated influenza vaccine. General study findings and limits: With each seasonal influenza vaccination, the authors suggested, few new T cells are recruited.

Concerning this clonotype itself: Its matching antigen is unknown.

MiXCR, run by TCRdb on the RT-PCR reads, gives a single entry per CDR3 protein. The sample lists 430,000 or so distinct CDR3 sequences, about a tenth occurring once. The CDR3 totals 17 residues. Germline CDR1 MNHEY, CDR2 SVGEGT. After removal of 2 bases from V and 5 bases from J, the junction contained 14 bases not matched to a gene. The clonotype was recovered from a man aged 45-60 years who received an inactivated influenza vaccine. Sample: PBMCs from blood, taken about 40 days after vaccination. The gene calls are TRBV6-2 or TRBV6-3 and TRBJ2-5, with 7 bases fitting TRBD1. The CDR3 here is CASSYTRTGGTWETQYF. The CDR3 DNA sequence: TGTGCCAGCAGTTACACAAGGACAGGAGGAACATGGGAGACCCAGTACTTC.